These 23 T cell receptor beta chains were all obtained from the same sample, sequenced in a study of T cell repertoires in cytomegalovirus infection. One entry per CDR3 protein, called by TCRdb with MiXCR from the reads. Of about 310,000 distinct CDR3 sequences detected, 17% appear once; the ten largest clones hold 12%. Material: PBMCs. The receptors come from a human donor in good health (CMV status not recorded). Some clones in this sample may be carry-over from other donors' samples.

Ten or more counts support this clonotype. This chain uses TRBV3-1 with TRBJ1-2; D is possibly TRBD1 (5 bases). Germline CDR1 and CDR2: LGHDT and YNNKEL (reference sequence). The CDR3 extends over 12 amino acids. V gave up 7 bases and J gave up 7 bases, with 13 bases separating them. The DNA of the CDR3 is TGTGCCAGCAATCGTCAGGGAGGTGGCTACACCTTC. This gives the protein CASNRQGGGYTF.

This clonotype appeared a few times. The CDR3 loop is CSASAVNEQFF. The CDR3 DNA reads as TGCAGTGCTAGTGCAGTAAATGAGCAGTTCTTC. This rearrangement joins TRBV20-1 to TRBJ2-1; D unresolved. Trimming took off 3 bases at V and 7 bases at J, with 7 bases between the two ends. CDR1 DFQATT and CDR2 SNEGSKA come from the germline V gene (reference sequence). The CDR3 is made up of 11 amino acids.

This clonotype was seen many times. The chain recombines TRBV7-2 with TRBJ1-1; D not resolved. Germline-derived CDR1 and CDR2 are SGHTA and FQGNSA. Trimming took 2 bases from V and 1 from J, leaving 8 bases between them. The CDR3 is made up of 14 amino acids. The CDR3 coding sequence is TGTGCCAGCAGCTTAAGGACGGCGAACACTGAAGCTTTCTTT. As protein: CASSLRTANTEAFF.

This clonotype was picked up a small number of times. The chain employs TRBV7-9 and TRBJ2-5; 11 bases are shared with TRBD1. The germline V gene encodes CDR1 SEHNR and CDR2 FQNEAQ (reference sequence). Trimming removed 4 bases from V and 5 bases from J; junction bases left unmatched: 6. CDR3 length: 15 residues. The CDR3 nucleotides are TGTGCCAGCAGCTCCCGGGACAGGGGGTTGGAGACCCAGTACTTC. It specifies CASSSRDRGLETQYF. Filled out from reference TRBV7-9 and TRBJ2-5, the complete variable domain reads DTGVSQNPRHKITKRGQNVTFRCDPISEHNRLYWYRQTLGQGPEFLTYFQNEAQLEKSRLLSDRFSAERPKGSFSTLEIQRTEQGDSAMYLCASSSRDRGLETQYFGPGTRLLVL.

This clonotype showed up just a few times. The chain uses TRBV19 and TRBJ1-2; 8 nucleotides agree with TRBD1. CDR3 length: 17 amino acids. Looked up from germline, CDR1 is LNHDA and CDR2 is SQIVND (reference sequence). Trimming removed 6 bases from V and 4 bases from J; junction bases left unmatched: 16. Here the CDR3 reads CASSLPRTGRGVYGYTF. Here the CDR3 DNA reads TGTGCCAGTAGCCTACCCCGGACAGGGAGAGGGGTCTATGGCTACACCTTC.

This clonotype was observed a few times. The chain employs TRBV6-2 or TRBV6-3 and TRBJ2-7; 7 positions agree with TRBD1. The CDR3 spans 18 residues. CDR1 and CDR2 (germline): MNHEY, SVGEGT. The V segment lost 5 bases and the J segment 3 bases; nucleotides outside the gene matches: 19. The CDR3 coding sequence is TGTGCCAGCAGTGACCTCCGGGACAGAGACGATGGGGGCTACGAGCAGTACTTC. Its protein is CASSDLRDRDDGGYEQYF.

The V call is TRBV2, the J call TRBJ1-1, with unresolved D. CDR3 length: 18 residues. Germline V gene sequence: CDR1 SNHLY, CDR2 FYNNEI. The ends were cut back, 7 bases at V and 0 bases at J, with 24 bases in the middle. The CDR3 sequence: CASKGITRITTVNTEAFF. The CDR3 region has the DNA TGTGCCAGCAAAGGGATTACGCGCATCACGACCGTGAACACTGAAGCTTTCTTT.

The V gene is TRBV6-2 or TRBV6-3, the J gene TRBJ1-1; TRBD1 matches at 8 bases. The CDR3 spans 18 residues. Trimming at V came to 2 bases and at J to 2 bases, leaving 13 bases not matched to a gene. From germline, CDR1 is MNHEY and CDR2 SVGEGT. CDR3 nucleotide sequence: TGTGCCAGCAGTTACGACGCCCAGGGGGCAGTTTTTAACACTGAAGCTTTCTTT. Encoded protein: CASSYDAQGAVFNTEAFF.

V usage is TRBV28 and J usage is TRBJ1-4; possible D gene TRBD1, 6 bases. The CDR3 extends over 17 amino acids. V was pared by 1 base and J by 3 bases, with 15 bases between. Germline V CDR1 and CDR2: MDHEN, SYDVKM. CDR3 sequence reads: CASSLSGGRPPNEKLFF. The CDR3, as DNA: TGTGCCAGCAGTTTATCCGGGGGGCGCCCCCCTAATGAAAAACTGTTTTTT.

The chain joins TRBV6-6 to TRBJ1-1; 8 nucleotides align to TRBD1. The germline gives CDR1 MNHNY, CDR2 SVGAGI (reference sequence). With V trimmed by 8 bases and J by 3 bases, 8 bases remained unmatched. This CDR3 contains 14 residues. DNA for the CDR3: TGTGCCAGCGGTTCGGGACAGGCGGACACTGAAGCTTTCTTT. It translates to CASGSGQADTEAFF.

This clonotype appeared many times. CDR3 DNA: TGTGCCAGCAACTACCTAGGTGGGACAGGGTCCTACGAGCAGTACTTC. Translating gives CASNYLGGTGSYEQYF. This chain links TRBV7-2 with TRBJ2-7; 9 bases are a match to TRBD1. The CDR3 loop spans 16 amino acids. Germline V lookup: CDR1 SGHTA, CDR2 FQGNSA. The V gene end was trimmed by 7 bases and the J gene end by 1 base; junction bases not matched to a gene: 11.

This clonotype has only a few counts. V usage is TRBV7-9 and J usage is TRBJ2-5, with a weak D call TRBD1 (5 bases). The V end lost 5 bases, the J end lost 5 bases, and 12 bases lay between the germline ends. Germline CDR1 SEHNR, CDR2 FQNEAQ (reference sequence). The CDR3 covers 13 residues. The CDR3 DNA follows: TGTGCCAGCAGCATTTCAGGGTTGGAGACCCAGTACTTC. Translation: CASSISGLETQYF.

This clonotype has a handful of counts. This sequence joins TRBV6-2 or TRBV6-3 and TRBJ1-1; D not certain. Between the trimmed V and J ends, which lost 8 bases and 0 bases, there was a span of 13 bases. CDR3 length equals 14 residues. Germline CDR1 reads MNHEY; CDR2 reads SVGEGT. The CDR3 is CASRPGGMNTEAFF. CDR3 nucleotides: TGTGCCAGCCGCCCAGGAGGGATGAACACTGAAGCTTTCTTT.

Comments on this clonotype: This may be a read error, as it is one base from a much larger clone. V and J are TRBV27 and TRBJ1-5; D gene unclear. The CDR3 contains 13 residues. The germline gives CDR1 MNHEY, CDR2 SMNVEV (reference sequence). Trimming stripped 5 bases from V and 0 bases from J, with 5 bases between. As DNA, the CDR3 is TGTGCCAGCAGTGTTACTAGCAATCAGCCCCAGCATTTT. Translating gives CASSVTSNQPQHF.

The chain employs TRBV4-1 and TRBJ1-1; D ambiguous. The V end was cut by 1 base, the J end by 1 base, with 7 bases between. The CDR3 consists of 14 residues. Per the germline V gene, CDR1 is MGHRA and CDR2 is YSYEKL. The CDR3 is CASSQAGRNTEAFF. For the CDR3, the DNA is TGCGCCAGCAGCCAAGCGGGCAGGAACACTGAAGCTTTCTTT.

This clonotype occurred a few times. The chain joins TRBV28 to TRBJ2-7, with 10 bases fitting TRBD1. V was pared by 6 bases and J by 3 bases, with 14 bases of the junction left unmatched. CDR1 is MDHEN, CDR2 SYDVKM, per germline. This CDR3 is built from 17 residues. The CDR3: CASSLGNSGTGVYEQYF. Here the CDR3 DNA reads TGTGCCAGCAGCCTAGGCAATTCCGGGACAGGGGTCTACGAGCAGTACTTC.

This clonotype was seen only a few times. The rearrangement links TRBV20-1 to TRBJ1-2, with a tentative D call TRBD1 (5 bases). Between the trimmed V and J ends, which lost 5 bases and 0 bases, there was a span of 16 bases. The CDR3 totals 15 residues. Per germline, CDR1 DFQATT and CDR2 SNEGSKA (reference sequence). The CDR3 DNA reads TGCAGTGCTCGCGGACACCATGAAGCTAACTATGGCTACACCTTC. Protein: CSARGHHEANYGYTF.

V and J are TRBV19 and TRBJ2-1; the D call may be TRBD1 or TRBD2 (6 bases each). Germline V CDR1 and CDR2: LNHDA, SQIVND (reference sequence). Between the trimmed V and J ends, which lost 6 bases and 5 bases, there was a span of 17 bases. The length of the CDR3 is 15 residues. The CDR3 region has the DNA TGTGCCAGTAGACTCGGGGGCCTGGGGAACAATGAGCAGTTCTTC. This translates into CASRLGGLGNNEQFF.

Only a few counts were recorded for this clonotype. As DNA, the CDR3 is TGTGCCAGCAGTTTACAGGCCGGGATGAACACTGAAGCTTTCTTT. Protein sequence: CASSLQAGMNTEAFF. V is TRBV12-3 or TRBV12-4 and J is TRBJ1-1, with D unclear. V was shortened by 2 bases and J by 0 bases, with 10 bases between the two germline ends. The CDR3 length is 15 residues.

V is TRBV11-2 and J is TRBJ1-2, with D uncertain. Deletions cut 5 bases from V and 7 bases from J, with 17 bases between. Germline V gene sequence: CDR1 SGHAT, CDR2 FQNNGV. CDR3 length: 14 residues. For the CDR3, the DNA is TGTGCCAGCAGCCCATCGGCCTCTTCGGGTGGCTACACCTTC. Its protein is CASSPSASSGGYTF.

The chain combines TRBV11-3 with TRBJ2-5, with TRBD2 matching over 7 bases. CDR1 SGHNT and CDR2 YENEEA come from the germline V gene. This CDR3 is 15 amino acids long. Trimming at V came to 4 bases and at J to 5 bases, leaving 10 bases not matched to a gene. The CDR3 sequence is CASSSGLDPRETQYF. CDR3 nucleotides: TGTGCCAGCAGCTCCGGACTAGACCCCCGGGAGACCCAGTACTTC.

The chain carries TRBV12-3 or TRBV12-4 and TRBJ2-1; no clear D. The V gene lost 0 bases and the J gene lost 5 bases, with 8 bases spanning the gap. The CDR3 loop spans 14 amino acids. CDR3 residues: CASSLASRNNEQFF. The DNA of the CDR3 is TGTGCCAGCAGTTTAGCGAGCAGAAACAATGAGCAGTTCTTC.

The sample holds a few counts of this clonotype. V gene TRBV5-5 combines with J gene TRBJ1-2; D unresolved. Germline V gives CDR1 SGHKS, CDR2 YYEKEE (reference sequence). This CDR3 comprises 14 residues. Between the trimmed V and J ends, which lost 4 bases and 5 bases, there was a span of 15 bases. CDR3 sequence reads: CASSLDFPNYGYTF. CDR3 bases: TGTGCCAGCAGCCTGGACTTCCCAAATTATGGCTACACCTTC.